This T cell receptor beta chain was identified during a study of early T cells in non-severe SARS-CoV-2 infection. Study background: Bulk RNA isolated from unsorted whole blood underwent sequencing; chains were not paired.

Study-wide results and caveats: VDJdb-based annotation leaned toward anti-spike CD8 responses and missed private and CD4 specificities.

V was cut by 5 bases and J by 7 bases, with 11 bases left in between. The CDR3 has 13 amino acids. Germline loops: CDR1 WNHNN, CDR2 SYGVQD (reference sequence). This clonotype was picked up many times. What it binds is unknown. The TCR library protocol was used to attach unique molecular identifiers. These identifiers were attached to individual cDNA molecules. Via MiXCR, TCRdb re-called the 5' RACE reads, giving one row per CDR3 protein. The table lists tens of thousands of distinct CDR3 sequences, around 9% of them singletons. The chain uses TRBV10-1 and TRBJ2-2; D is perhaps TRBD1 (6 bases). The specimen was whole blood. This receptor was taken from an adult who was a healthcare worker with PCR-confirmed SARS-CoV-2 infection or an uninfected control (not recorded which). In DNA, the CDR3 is TGCGCCAGCAGTCGGACAGTCAACGGGGAGCTGTTTTTT. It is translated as CASSRTVNGELFF.